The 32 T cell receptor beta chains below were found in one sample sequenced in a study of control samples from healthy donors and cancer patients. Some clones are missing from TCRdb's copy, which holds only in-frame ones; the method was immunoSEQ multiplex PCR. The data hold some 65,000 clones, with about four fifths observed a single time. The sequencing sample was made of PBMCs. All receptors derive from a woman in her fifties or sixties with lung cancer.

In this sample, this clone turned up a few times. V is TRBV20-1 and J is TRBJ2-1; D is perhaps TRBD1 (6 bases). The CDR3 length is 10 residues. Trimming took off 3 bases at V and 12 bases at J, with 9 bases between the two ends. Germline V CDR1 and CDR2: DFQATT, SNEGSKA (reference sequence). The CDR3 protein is CSASGTSQFF. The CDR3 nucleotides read TGCAGTGCTAGCGGGACATCGCAGTTCTTC.

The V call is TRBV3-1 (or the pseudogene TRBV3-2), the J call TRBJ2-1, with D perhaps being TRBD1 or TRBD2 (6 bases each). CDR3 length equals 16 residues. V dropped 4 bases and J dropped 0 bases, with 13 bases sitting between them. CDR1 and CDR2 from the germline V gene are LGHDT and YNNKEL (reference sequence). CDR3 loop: CASSPQEGGSYNEQFF. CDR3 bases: TGTGCCAGCAGCCCACAGGAGGGGGGCTCCTACAATGAGCAGTTCTTC.

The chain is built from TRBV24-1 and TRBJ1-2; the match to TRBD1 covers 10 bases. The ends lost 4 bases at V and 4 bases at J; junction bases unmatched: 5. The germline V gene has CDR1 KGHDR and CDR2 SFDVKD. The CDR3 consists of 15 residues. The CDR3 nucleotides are TGTGCCACCAGTGACCCCAGGACAGGGGGCTATGGCTACACCTTC. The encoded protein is CATSDPRTGGYGYTF.

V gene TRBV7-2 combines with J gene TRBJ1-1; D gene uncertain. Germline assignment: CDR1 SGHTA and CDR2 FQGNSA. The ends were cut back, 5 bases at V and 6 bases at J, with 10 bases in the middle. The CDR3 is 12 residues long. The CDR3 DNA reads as TGTGCCAGCAGCCCTCGAGGACCTGAAGCTTTCTTT. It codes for CASSPRGPEAFF.

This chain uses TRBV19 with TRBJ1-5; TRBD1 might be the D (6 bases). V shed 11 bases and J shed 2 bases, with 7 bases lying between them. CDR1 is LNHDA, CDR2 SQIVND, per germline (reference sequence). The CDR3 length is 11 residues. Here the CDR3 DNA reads TGTGCCGGGACACGCAATCAGCCCCAGCATTTT. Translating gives CAGTRNQPQHF. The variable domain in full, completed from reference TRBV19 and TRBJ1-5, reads DGGITQSPKYLFRKEGQNVTLSCEQNLNHDAMYWYRQDPGQGLRLIYYSQIVNDFQKGDIAEGYSVSREKKESFPLTVTSAQKNPTAFYLCAGTRNQPQHFGDGTRLSIL.

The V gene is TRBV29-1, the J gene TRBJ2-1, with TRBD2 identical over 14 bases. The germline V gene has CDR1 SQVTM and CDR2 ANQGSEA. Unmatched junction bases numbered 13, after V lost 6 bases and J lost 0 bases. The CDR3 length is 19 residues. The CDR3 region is CSVPGLAGGQHGSYNEQFF. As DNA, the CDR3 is TGCAGCGTACCTGGACTAGCGGGGGGTCAACACGGCTCCTACAATGAGCAGTTCTTC.

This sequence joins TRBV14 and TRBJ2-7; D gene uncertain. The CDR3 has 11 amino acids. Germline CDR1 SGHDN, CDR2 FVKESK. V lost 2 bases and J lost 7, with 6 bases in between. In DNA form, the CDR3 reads TGTGCCAGCAGCCAAAGTAGAGAGCAGTACTTC. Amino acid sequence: CASSQSREQYF.

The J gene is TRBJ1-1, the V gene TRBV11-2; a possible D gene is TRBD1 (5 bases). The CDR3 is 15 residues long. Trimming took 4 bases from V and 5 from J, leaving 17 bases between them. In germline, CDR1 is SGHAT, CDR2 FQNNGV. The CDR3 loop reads CASSSRVEGRTEAFF. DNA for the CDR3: TGTGCCAGCAGCTCGCGCGTTGAGGGGCGTACTGAAGCTTTCTTT.

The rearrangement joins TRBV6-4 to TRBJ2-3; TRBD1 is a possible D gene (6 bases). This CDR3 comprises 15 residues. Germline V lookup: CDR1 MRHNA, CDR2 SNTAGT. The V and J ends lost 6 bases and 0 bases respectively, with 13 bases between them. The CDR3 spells CASSQLGHSTDTQYF. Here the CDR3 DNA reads TGTGCCAGCAGCCAGCTGGGACATAGCACAGATACGCAGTATTTT.

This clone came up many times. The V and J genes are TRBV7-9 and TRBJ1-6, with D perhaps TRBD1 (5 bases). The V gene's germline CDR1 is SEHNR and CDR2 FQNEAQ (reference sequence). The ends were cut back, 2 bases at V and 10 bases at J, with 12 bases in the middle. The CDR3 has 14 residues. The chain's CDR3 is CASSLQGEGSPLHF. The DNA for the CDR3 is TGTGCCAGCAGCTTACAGGGAGAGGGATCACCCCTCCACTTT.

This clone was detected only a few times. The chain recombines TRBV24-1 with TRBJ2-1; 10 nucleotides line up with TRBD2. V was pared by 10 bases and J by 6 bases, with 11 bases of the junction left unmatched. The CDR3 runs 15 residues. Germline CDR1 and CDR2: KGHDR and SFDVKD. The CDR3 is CATQAGGAQGNEQFF. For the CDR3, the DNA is TGTGCCACACAAGCGGGGGGGGCTCAGGGCAATGAGCAGTTCTTC.

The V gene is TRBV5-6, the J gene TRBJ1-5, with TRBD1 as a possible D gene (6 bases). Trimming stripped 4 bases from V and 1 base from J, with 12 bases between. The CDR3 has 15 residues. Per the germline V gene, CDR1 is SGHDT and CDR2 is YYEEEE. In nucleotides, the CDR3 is TGTGCCAGCAGCCGAGACAGGACCAGCAATCAGCCCCAGCATTTT. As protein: CASSRDRTSNQPQHF.

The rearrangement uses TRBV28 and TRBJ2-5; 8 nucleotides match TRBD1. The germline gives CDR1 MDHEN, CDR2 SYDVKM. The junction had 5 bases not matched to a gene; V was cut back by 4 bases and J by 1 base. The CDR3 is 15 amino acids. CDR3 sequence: CASSSPGQGQETQYF. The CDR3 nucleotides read TGTGCCAGCAGTTCCCCCGGACAGGGCCAAGAGACCCAGTACTTC.

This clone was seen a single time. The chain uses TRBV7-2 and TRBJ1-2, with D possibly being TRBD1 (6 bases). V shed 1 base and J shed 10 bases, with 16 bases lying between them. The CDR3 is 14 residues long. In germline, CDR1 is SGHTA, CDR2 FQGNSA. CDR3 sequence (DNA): TGTGCCAGCAGCTTAGGAGATCAGAGACAGGCCTACACCTTC. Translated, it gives CASSLGDQRQAYTF. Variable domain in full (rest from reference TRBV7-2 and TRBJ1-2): GAGVSQSPSNKVTEKGKDVELRCDPISGHTALYWYRQSLGQGLEFLIYFQGNSAPDKSGLPSDRFSAERTGGSVSTLTIQRTQQEDSAVYLCASSLGDQRQAYTFGSGTRLTVV.

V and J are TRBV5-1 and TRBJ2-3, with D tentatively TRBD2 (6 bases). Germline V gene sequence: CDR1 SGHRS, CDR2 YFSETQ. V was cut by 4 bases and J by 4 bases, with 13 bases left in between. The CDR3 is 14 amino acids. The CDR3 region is CASSPGGQADTQYF. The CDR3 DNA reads TGCGCCAGCAGCCCCGGGGGTCAGGCAGATACGCAGTATTTT.

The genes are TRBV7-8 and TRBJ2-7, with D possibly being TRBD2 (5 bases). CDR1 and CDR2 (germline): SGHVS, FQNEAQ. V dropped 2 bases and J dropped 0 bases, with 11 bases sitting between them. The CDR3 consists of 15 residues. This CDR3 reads CASSLRQEGSYEQYF. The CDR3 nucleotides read TGTGCCAGCAGCTTACGACAAGAGGGCTCCTACGAGCAGTACTTC.

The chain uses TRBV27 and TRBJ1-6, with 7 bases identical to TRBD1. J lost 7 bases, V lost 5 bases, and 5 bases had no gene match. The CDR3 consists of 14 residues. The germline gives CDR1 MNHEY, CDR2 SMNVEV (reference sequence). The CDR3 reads CASSTGQTNSPLHF. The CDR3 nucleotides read TGTGCCAGCAGTACGGGACAGACGAATTCACCCCTCCACTTT.

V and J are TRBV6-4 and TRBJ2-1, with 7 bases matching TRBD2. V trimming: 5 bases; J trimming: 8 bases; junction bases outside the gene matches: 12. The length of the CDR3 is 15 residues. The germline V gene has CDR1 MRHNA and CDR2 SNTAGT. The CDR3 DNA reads TGTGCCAGCAGTCTGAGGTTATCGGGAGGCGATGAGCAGTTCTTC. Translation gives CASSLRLSGGDEQFF.

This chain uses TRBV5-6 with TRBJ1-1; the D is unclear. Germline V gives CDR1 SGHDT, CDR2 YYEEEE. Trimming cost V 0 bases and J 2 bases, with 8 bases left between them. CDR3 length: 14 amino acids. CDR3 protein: CASSLEVLNTEAFF. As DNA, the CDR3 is TGTGCCAGCAGCTTGGAGGTGTTAAACACTGAAGCTTTCTTT.

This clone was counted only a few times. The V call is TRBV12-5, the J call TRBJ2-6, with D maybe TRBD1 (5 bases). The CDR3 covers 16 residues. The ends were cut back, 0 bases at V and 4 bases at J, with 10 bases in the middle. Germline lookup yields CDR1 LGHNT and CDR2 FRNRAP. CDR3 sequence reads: CASGLVWGSGANVLTF. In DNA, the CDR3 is TGTGCTAGTGGTTTGGTTTGGGGCTCGGGGGCCAACGTCCTGACTTTC.

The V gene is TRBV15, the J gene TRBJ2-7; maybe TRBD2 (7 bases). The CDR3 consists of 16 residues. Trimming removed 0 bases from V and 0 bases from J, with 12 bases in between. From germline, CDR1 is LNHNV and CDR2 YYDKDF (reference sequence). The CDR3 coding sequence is TGTGCCACCAGCAGAGATGCGGGGGCCAGCTCCTACGAGCAGTACTTC. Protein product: CATSRDAGASSYEQYF.

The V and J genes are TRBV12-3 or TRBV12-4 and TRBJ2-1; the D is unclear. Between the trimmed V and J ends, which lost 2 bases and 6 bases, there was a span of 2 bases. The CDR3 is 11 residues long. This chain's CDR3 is CASSLLNEQFF. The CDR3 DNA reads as TGTGCCAGCAGTTTACTCAATGAGCAGTTCTTC.

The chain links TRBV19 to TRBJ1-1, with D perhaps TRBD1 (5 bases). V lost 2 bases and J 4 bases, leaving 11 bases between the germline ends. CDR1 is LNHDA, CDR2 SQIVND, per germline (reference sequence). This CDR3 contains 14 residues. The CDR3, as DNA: TGTGCCAGTAGTATATGGGCAGGGACCACTGAAGCTTTCTTT. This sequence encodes CASSIWAGTTEAFF.

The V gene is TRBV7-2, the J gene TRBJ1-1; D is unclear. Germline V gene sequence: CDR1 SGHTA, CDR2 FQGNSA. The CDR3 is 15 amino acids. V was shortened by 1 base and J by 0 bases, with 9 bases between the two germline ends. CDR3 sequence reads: CASSLEGRMNTEAFF. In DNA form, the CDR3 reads TGTGCCAGCAGCTTAGAAGGACGGATGAACACTGAAGCTTTCTTT.

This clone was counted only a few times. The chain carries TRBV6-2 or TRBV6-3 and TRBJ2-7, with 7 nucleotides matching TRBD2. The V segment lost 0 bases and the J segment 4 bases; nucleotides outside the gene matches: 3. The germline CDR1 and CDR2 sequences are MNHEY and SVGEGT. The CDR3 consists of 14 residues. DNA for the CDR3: TGTGCCAGCAGTTACTCGGGGACTAATTACGAGCAGTACTTC. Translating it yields CASSYSGTNYEQYF.

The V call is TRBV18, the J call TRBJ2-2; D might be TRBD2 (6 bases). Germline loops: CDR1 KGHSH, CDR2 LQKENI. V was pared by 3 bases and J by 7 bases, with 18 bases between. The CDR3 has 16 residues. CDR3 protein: CASSPGTFSGGGELFF. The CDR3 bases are TGTGCCAGCTCACCTGGGACTTTCTCCGGCGGCGGGGAGCTGTTTTTT.

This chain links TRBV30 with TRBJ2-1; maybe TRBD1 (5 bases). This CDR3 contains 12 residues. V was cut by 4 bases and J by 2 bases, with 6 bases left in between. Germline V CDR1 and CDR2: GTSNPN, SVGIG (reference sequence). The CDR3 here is CAWTGPYNEQFF. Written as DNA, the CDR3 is TGTGCCTGGACAGGGCCCTACAATGAGCAGTTCTTC.

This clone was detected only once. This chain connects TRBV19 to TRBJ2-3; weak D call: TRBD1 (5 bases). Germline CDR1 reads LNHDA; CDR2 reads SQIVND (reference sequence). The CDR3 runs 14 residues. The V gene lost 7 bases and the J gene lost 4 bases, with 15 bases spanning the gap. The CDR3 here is CASNGRDGSDTQYF. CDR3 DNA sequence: TGTGCCAGTAACGGCAGGGATGGATCAGATACGCAGTATTTT.

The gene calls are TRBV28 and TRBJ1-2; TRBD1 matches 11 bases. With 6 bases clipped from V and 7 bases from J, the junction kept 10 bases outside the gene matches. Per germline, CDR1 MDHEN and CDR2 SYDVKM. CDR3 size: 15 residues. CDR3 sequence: CASRGQGDWGLGYTF. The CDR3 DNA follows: TGTGCCAGCAGGGGACAGGGGGATTGGGGCCTTGGCTACACCTTC.

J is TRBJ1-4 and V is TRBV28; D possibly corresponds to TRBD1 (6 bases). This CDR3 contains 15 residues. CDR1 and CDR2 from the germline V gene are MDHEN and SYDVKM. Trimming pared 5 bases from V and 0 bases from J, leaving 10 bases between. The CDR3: CASSPQGSTNEKLFF. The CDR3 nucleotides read TGTGCCAGCAGTCCACAGGGATCAACTAATGAAAAACTGTTTTTT.

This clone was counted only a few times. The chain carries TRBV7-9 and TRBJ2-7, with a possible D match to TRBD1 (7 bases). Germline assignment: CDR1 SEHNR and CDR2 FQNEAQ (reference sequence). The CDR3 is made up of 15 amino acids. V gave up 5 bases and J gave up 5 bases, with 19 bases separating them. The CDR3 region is CASSLSAEGAHEQYF. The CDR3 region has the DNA TGTGCCAGCAGCCTCTCCGCGGAGGGGGCTCACGAGCAGTACTTC.

The CDR3, as DNA: TGTGCCATTCCAGCAGGGGAGTATGGCTACACCTTC. Protein: CAIPAGEYGYTF. The chain combines TRBV10-3 with TRBJ1-2; tentatively, D is TRBD1 (6 bases). Trimming cost V 9 bases and J 5 bases, with 13 bases left between them. This CDR3 is 12 amino acids long. CDR1 ENHRY and CDR2 SYGVKD come from the germline V gene.